The T cell receptor beta chain under discussion was sequenced for a study of regulatory T cells in long-lasting Graves disease. CDR1 and CDR2 (germline): MDHEN, SYDVKM. V was pared by 4 bases and J by 4 bases, with 5 bases between. The length of the CDR3 is 11 residues. Arm-PCR of CDR3 regions with iRepertoire HTBI primers generated TCR beta libraries. TCRdb reanalysed the multiplex PCR reads using MiXCR and keeps one entry per CDR3 protein. The sample carries fewer than 450,000 distinct CDR3 sequences, approximately 16% recorded once. This clonotype has at least ten counts. Stated time point: newly diagnosed GD, antithyroid drugs for less than 3 months. TCR sequences were obtained from RNA taken from PBMCs. Doctors identified Graves' disease using the American Thyroid Association guidelines. This sample also belongs to another study, concerning T cells in Graves' hyperthyroidism and ophthalmopathy. That investigation notes: These patients, aged 18 to 65, had recently diagnosed hyperthyroidism lasting under 2 months. Carried out on the TCR CDR3, a first-round RT-PCR used the HTBI primer set.

The source was peripheral blood mononuclear cells (PBMCs), collected at new diagnosis, from a patient treated with antithyroid drugs. The clonotype comes from a woman aged 40 to 49 with Graves disease. The chain recombines TRBV28 with TRBJ2-7; D could derive from TRBD1 or TRBD2 (5 bases each). The CDR3 sequence: CASSWGYEQYF. The CDR3 region has the DNA TGTGCCAGCAGTTGGGGGTACGAGCAGTACTTC.